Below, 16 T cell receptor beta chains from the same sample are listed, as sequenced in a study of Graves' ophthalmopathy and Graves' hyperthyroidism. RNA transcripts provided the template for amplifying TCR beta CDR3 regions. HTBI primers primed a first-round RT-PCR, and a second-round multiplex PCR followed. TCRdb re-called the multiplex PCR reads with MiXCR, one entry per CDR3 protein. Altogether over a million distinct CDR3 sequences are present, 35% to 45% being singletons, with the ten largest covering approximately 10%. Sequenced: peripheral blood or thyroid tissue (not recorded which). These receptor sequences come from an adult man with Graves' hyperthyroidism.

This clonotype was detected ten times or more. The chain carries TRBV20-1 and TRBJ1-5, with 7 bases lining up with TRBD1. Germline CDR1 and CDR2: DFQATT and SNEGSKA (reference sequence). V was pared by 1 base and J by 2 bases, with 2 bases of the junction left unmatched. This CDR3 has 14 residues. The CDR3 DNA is TGCAGTGCTAGAGGTCAGGGGGGCAATCAGCCCCAGCATTTT. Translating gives CSARGQGGNQPQHF.

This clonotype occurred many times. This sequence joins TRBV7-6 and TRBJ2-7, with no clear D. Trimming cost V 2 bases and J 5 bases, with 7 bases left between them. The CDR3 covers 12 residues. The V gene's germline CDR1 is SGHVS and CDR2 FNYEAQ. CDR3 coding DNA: TGTGCCAGCAGCTTATCTGGCAACGAGCAGTACTTC. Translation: CASSLSGNEQYF.

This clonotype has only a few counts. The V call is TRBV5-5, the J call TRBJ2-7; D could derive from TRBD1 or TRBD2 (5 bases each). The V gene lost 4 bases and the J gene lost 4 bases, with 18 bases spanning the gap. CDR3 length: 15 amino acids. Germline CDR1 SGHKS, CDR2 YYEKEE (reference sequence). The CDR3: CASSLGRSKGYEQYF. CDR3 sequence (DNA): TGTGCCAGCAGCCTGGGACGGTCTAAGGGTTACGAGCAGTACTTC.

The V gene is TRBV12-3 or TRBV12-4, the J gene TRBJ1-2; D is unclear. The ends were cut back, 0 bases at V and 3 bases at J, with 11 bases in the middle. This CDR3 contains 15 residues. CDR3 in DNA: TGTGCCAGCAGTTTAGCCCCAAATCCTTACTATGGCTACACCTTC. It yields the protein CASSLAPNPYYGYTF.

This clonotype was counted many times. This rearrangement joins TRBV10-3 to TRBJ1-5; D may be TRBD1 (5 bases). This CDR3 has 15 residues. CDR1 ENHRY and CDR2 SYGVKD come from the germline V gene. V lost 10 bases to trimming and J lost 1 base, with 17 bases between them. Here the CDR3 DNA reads TGTGCCACCGCCCGTTTGGGGGAGAGCAATCAGCCCCAGCATTTT. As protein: CATARLGESNQPQHF.

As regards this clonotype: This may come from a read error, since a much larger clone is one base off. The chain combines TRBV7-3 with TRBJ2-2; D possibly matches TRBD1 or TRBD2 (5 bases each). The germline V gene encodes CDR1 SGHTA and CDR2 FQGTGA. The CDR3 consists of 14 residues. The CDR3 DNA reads TGTGCCAACAGCCTCGGGACCAAGACCGGGGAGCTGTTTTTT. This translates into CANSLGTKTGELFF. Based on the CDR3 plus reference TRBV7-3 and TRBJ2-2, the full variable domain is GAGVSQTPSNKVTEKGKYVELRCDPISGHTALYWYRQSLGQGPEFLIYFQGTGAADDSGLPNDRFFAVRPEGSVSTLKIQRTERGDSAVYLCANSLGTKTGELFFGEGSRLTVL.

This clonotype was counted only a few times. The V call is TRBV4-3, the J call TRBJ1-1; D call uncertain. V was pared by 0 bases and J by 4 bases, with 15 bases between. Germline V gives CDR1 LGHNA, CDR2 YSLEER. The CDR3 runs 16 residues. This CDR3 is CASSQDRAGPGTEAFF. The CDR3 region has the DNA TGCGCCAGCAGCCAAGATCGAGCCGGCCCCGGCACTGAAGCTTTCTTT.

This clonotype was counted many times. For the CDR3, the DNA is TGTGCCAGCAGCGGGAGCCGAGCAGTTCACTCTGGGGCCAACGTCCTGACTTTC. Amino acids: CASSGSRAVHSGANVLTF. The chain joins TRBV7-8 to TRBJ2-6, with TRBD2 as a possible D gene (5 bases). From germline, CDR1 is SGHVS and CDR2 FQNEAQ. V lost 5 bases to trimming and J lost 0 bases, with 17 bases between them. The CDR3 length is 18 residues.

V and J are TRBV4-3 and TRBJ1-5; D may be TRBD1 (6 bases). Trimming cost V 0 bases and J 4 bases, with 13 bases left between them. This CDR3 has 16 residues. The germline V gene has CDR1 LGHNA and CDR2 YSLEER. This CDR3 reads CASSQESHRDNQPQHF. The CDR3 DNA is TGCGCCAGCAGCCAAGAATCGCACAGGGATAATCAGCCCCAGCATTTT.

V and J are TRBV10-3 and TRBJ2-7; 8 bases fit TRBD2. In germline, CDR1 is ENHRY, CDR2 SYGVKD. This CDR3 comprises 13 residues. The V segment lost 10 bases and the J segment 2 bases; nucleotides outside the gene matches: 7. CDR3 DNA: TGTGCCACTAGCGGGCCAGGGGCCTACGAGCAGTACTTC. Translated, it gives CATSGPGAYEQYF.

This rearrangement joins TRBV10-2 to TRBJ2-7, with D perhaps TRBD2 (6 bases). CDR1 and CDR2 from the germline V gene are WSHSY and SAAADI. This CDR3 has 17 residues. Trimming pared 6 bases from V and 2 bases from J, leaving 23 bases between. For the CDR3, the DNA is TGCGCCAGCAGAGACCCCGCCGAGGCAGGAGGGGCCTACGAGCAGTACTTC. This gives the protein CASRDPAEAGGAYEQYF.

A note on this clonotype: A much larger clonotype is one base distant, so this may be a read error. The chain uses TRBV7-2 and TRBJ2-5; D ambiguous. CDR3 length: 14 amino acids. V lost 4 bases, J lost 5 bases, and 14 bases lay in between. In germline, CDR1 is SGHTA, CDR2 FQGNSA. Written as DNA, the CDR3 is TGTGCCAGCAGCTCCGGCACCAATCGGGAGACCCAGTACTTC. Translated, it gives CASSSGTNRETQYF.

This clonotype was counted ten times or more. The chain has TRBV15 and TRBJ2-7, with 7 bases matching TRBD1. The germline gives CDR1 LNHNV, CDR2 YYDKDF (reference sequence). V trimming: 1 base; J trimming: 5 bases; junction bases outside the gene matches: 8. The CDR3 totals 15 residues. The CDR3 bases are TGTGCCACCAGCAGAGGAGGGGGCGCGAGAGACGAGCAGTACTTC. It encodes CATSRGGGARDEQYF. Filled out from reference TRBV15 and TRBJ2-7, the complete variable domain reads DAMVIQNPRYQVTQFGKPVTLSCSQTLNHNVMYWYQQKSSQAPKLLFHYYDKDFNNEADTPDNFQSRRPNTSFCFLDIRSPGLGDTAMYLCATSRGGGARDEQYFGPGTRLTVT.

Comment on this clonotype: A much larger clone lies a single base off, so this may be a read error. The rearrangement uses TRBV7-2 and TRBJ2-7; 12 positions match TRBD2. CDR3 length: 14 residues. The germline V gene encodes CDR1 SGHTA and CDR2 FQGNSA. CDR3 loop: CASSTSGGLDEQCF. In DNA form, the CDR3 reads TGTGCCAGCAGCACTAGCGGGGGGCTGGACGAGCAGTGCTTC.

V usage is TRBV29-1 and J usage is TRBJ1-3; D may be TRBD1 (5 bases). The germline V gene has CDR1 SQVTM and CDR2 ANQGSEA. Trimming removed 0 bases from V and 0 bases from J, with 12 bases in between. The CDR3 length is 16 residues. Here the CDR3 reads CSVEDRGRHSGNTIYF. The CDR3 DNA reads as TGCAGCGTTGAAGATCGGGGACGGCACTCTGGAAACACCATATATTTT.

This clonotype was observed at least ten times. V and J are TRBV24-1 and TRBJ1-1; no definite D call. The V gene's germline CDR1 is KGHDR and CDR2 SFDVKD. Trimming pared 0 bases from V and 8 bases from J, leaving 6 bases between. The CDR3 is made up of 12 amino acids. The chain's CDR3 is CATSDLGVEAFF. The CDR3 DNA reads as TGTGCCACCAGTGATTTGGGGGTCGAAGCTTTCTTT.